A selection of T cell receptor beta chains follows, all from one sample in a study of T cell responses to AZD1222 COVID-19 vaccine. Clones were read by immunoSEQ multiplex PCR, and TCRdb kept only the in-frame ones, dropping some. This sample carries around 100,000 clones, around 87% of them seen once, and the ten largest clones take under 4.5%. This specimen consisted of peripheral blood, obtained on day 0 of MenACWY control vaccination. All receptors come from an adult in good health. Each CDR3 is given with its conserved first and last residue. A D gene is named only where the DNA matches it firmly. Clone size, where shown, is once, few, many, or a class for clones that have expanded.

J gene: TRBJ1-5; D gene: .; V gene: TRBV6-5; clone size: .; CDR3 DNA: TGTGCCAGCAGGCAACCGAATCAGCCCCAGCATTTT; CDR3 protein: CASRQPNQPQHF
J gene: TRBJ1-5; D gene: .; V gene: TRBV18; clone size: .; CDR3 DNA: TGTGCCAGCTCACCACAGCCTTCTAGCAATCAGCCCCAGCATTTT; CDR3 protein: CASSPQPSSNQPQHF
J gene: TRBJ1-2; D gene: .; V gene: TRBV5-8; clone size: .; CDR3 DNA: TGTGCCACCCCGGCGGGGGGAGCCAGGGTGGTCGGCTACACCTTC; CDR3 protein: CATPAGGARVVGYTF
J gene: TRBJ1-2; D gene: .; V gene: TRBV7-2; clone size: .; CDR3 DNA: TGTGCCAGCAGCTTAGTCCCGGCGTCGGGCTATGGCTACACCTTC; CDR3 protein: CASSLVPASGYGYTF
J gene: TRBJ1-1; D gene: .; V gene: TRBV12-5; clone size: .; CDR3 DNA: TGTGCTAGTGGGGTAGGGAGCGGGAACACTGAAGCTTTCTTT; CDR3 protein: CASGVGSGNTEAFF
J gene: TRBJ2-7; D gene: .; V gene: TRBV5-4; clone size: many; CDR3 DNA: TGTGCCAGCAGCTTCGTAGGGGGAGGGGAGTACTTC; CDR3 protein: CASSFVGGGEYF
J gene: TRBJ2-1; D gene: .; V gene: TRBV28; clone size: .; CDR3 DNA: TGTGCCAGCAGCTTAACGGGTCTGGCTAGCGTCCGAGCCGGTGAGCAGTTCTTC; CDR3 protein: CASSLTGLASVRAGEQFF
J gene: TRBJ2-1; D gene: TRBD2; V gene: TRBV7-2; clone size: .; CDR3 DNA: TGTGCCAGCAGCAGGACTAGCGGACCGTACAATGAGCAGTTCTTC; CDR3 protein: CASSRTSGPYNEQFF
J gene: TRBJ2-1; D gene: .; V gene: TRBV5-1; clone size: .; CDR3 DNA: TGCGCCAGCAGCTCAGGGACCGCGGCGGGTGAGCAGTTCTTC; CDR3 protein: CASSSGTAAGEQFF
J gene: TRBJ1-1; D gene: .; V gene: TRBV5-1; clone size: .; CDR3 DNA: TGCGCCAGCAGCTTGGAGGGTATTCCGGCCGGGGGCACTGAAGCTTTCTTT; CDR3 protein: CASSLEGIPAGGTEAFF
J gene: TRBJ2-1; D gene: TRBD2; V gene: TRBV7-2; clone size: .; CDR3 DNA: TGTGCCAGCAGCTTATGGAGCGGGAGCTACAATGAGCAGTTCTTC; CDR3 protein: CASSLWSGSYNEQFF
J gene: TRBJ2-5; D gene: .; V gene: TRBV9; clone size: .; CDR3 DNA: TGTGCCAGCAGCTACAGGGGGGGAGAGACCCAGTACTTC; CDR3 protein: CASSYRGGETQYF
J gene: TRBJ2-1; D gene: .; V gene: TRBV27; clone size: .; CDR3 DNA: TGTGCCAGCAGTTTAGCGGGAATTCTTGGAAATGAGCAGTTCTTC; CDR3 protein: CASSLAGILGNEQFF
J gene: TRBJ1-4; D gene: TRBD1; V gene: TRBV4-3; clone size: .; CDR3 DNA: TGCGCCAGCAGCCAACAGGGGGCCGAGGGGGAAAAACTGTTTTTT; CDR3 protein: CASSQQGAEGEKLFF
J gene: TRBJ1-5; D gene: TRBD1; V gene: TRBV3-1/TRBV3-2; clone size: .; CDR3 DNA: TGTGCCAGCAGCCAAGATCTGGCAGGGGGTCAGCCCCAGCATTTT; CDR3 protein: CASSQDLAGGQPQHF
J gene: TRBJ2-3; D gene: .; V gene: TRBV9; clone size: .; CDR3 DNA: TGTGCCAGCAGCGTAGGGCCCTCAGATACGCAGTATTTT; CDR3 protein: CASSVGPSDTQYF
J gene: TRBJ1-5; D gene: TRBD1; V gene: TRBV19; clone size: .; CDR3 DNA: TGTGCCACAACCGGGACAGGGCACCAGCCCCAGCATTTT; CDR3 protein: CATTGTGHQPQHF
J gene: TRBJ2-2; D gene: .; V gene: TRBV5-1; clone size: .; CDR3 DNA: TGCGCCAGCAGCCCTGCGGGTTGGGGCACCGGGGAGCTGTTTTTT; CDR3 protein: CASSPAGWGTGELFF
J gene: TRBJ2-2; D gene: TRBD2; V gene: TRBV28; clone size: .; CDR3 DNA: TGTGCCAGCAGTTTCGCTAGCGGGGGGACCGGGGAGCTGTTTTTT; CDR3 protein: CASSFASGGTGELFF
J gene: TRBJ2-1; D gene: TRBD2; V gene: TRBV7-2; clone size: .; CDR3 DNA: TGTGCCAGCAGCTTAGTCTCCGCGGGGGGGCTCAATGAGCAGTTCTTC; CDR3 protein: CASSLVSAGGLNEQFF
J gene: TRBJ2-4; D gene: .; V gene: TRBV6-1; clone size: .; CDR3 DNA: TGTGCCAGCAGTGATAAGGGACTCGTAGCCAAAAACATTCAGTACTTC; CDR3 protein: CASSDKGLVAKNIQYF
J gene: TRBJ2-1; D gene: .; V gene: TRBV3-1/TRBV3-2; clone size: .; CDR3 DNA: TGTGCCAGCAGCCAAGAACTACAGGTGCTTCCCAATGAGCAGTTCTTC; CDR3 protein: CASSQELQVLPNEQFF
J gene: TRBJ2-7; D gene: .; V gene: TRBV18; clone size: .; CDR3 DNA: TGTGCCAGCTCACTTCTCAGCTCCTACGAGCAGTACTTC; CDR3 protein: CASSLLSSYEQYF
J gene: TRBJ2-3; D gene: .; V gene: TRBV10-3; clone size: .; CDR3 DNA: TGTGCCATCAGTGAGCGGGGCGGGGGCCCAGATACGCAGTATTTT; CDR3 protein: CAISERGGGPDTQYF
J gene: TRBJ1-1; D gene: .; V gene: TRBV7-9; clone size: .; CDR3 DNA: TGTGCCAGCAGCTTAGTCGCGAACACTGAAGCTTTCTTT; CDR3 protein: CASSLVANTEAFF
J gene: TRBJ2-3; D gene: TRBD2; V gene: TRBV28; clone size: few; CDR3 DNA: TGTGCCAGCAGTCCAGGGACTAGCGGGAGGCTAGATACGCAGTATTTT; CDR3 protein: CASSPGTSGRLDTQYF
J gene: TRBJ2-1; D gene: .; V gene: TRBV11-2; clone size: .; CDR3 DNA: TGTGCCAGCAGCTTATTCGGTCGGGATGAGCAGTTCTTC; CDR3 protein: CASSLFGRDEQFF
J gene: TRBJ1-4; D gene: TRBD1; V gene: TRBV6-2/TRBV6-3; clone size: .; CDR3 DNA: TGTGCCAGCAGTCCCGGACAGGCGGGAACTGAAAAACTGTTTTTT; CDR3 protein: CASSPGQAGTEKLFF
J gene: TRBJ1-5; D gene: .; V gene: TRBV19; clone size: once; CDR3 DNA: TGTGCCAGTAGTCTCCACGGGACAAGCAATCAGCCCCAGCATTTT; CDR3 protein: CASSLHGTSNQPQHF
J gene: TRBJ1-2; D gene: .; V gene: TRBV3-1/TRBV3-2; clone size: .; CDR3 DNA: TGTGCCAGCAGCCAAAGTTTTGTCGCTGGCTACACCTTC; CDR3 protein: CASSQSFVAGYTF
J gene: TRBJ1-3; D gene: .; V gene: TRBV2; clone size: .; CDR3 DNA: TGTGCCAGCACGGCAGGGGCCCTAGTCTCTGGAAACACCATATATTTT; CDR3 protein: CASTAGALVSGNTIYF
J gene: TRBJ1-1; D gene: .; V gene: TRBV5-4; clone size: .; CDR3 DNA: TGTGCCAGCAGAGGAGGGGGGTCCATGAACACTGAAGCTTTCTTT; CDR3 protein: CASRGGGSMNTEAFF
J gene: TRBJ1-2; D gene: .; V gene: TRBV25-1; clone size: .; CDR3 DNA: TGTGCCAGCAGCCCAGGGGCCTCCGGCTACACCTTC; CDR3 protein: CASSPGASGYTF
J gene: TRBJ1-4; D gene: TRBD1; V gene: TRBV28; clone size: .; CDR3 DNA: TGTGCCATCAACGGGGGGACAGGGGATAAAAAACTGTTTTTT; CDR3 protein: CAINGGTGDKKLFF
J gene: TRBJ2-7; D gene: .; V gene: TRBV6-5; clone size: few; CDR3 DNA: TGTGCCGGGATTCCAACCGGGACAACCTACGAGCAGTACTTC; CDR3 protein: CAGIPTGTTYEQYF